The clone carrying this T cell receptor beta chain was recorded at least ten times. Its antigen is not known. In the library, individual cDNA molecules carried attached unique molecular identifiers. TCRdb ran MiXCR on the 5' RACE reads and lists one entry per CDR3 protein. The sample records 25,000 to 35,000 distinct CDR3 sequences, roughly 5.2% being singletons. The CDR3 has 19 residues. In germline, CDR1 is KGHSH, CDR2 LQKENI. Germline trimming cut 6 bases from V and 3 bases from J; bases unmatched to any gene: 22. The source of the sample is a study of early T cells in non-severe SARS-CoV-2 infection. The wider study: The chains were unpaired, and the sequenced material was bulk RNA from unsorted whole blood.

Findings of the study overall: Missing private and CD4 specificities, VDJdb matching favored anti-spike CD8 responses.

This chain connects TRBV18 to TRBJ2-7, with 8 nucleotides matching TRBD2. This TCR derives from an adult who was a healthcare worker with PCR-confirmed SARS-CoV-2 infection or an uninfected control (not recorded which). The sample comprised whole blood. In DNA, the CDR3 is TGTGCCAGCTCCGCGGACGGGACTAGTCGTACTCGACCTGACTACGAGCAGTACTTC. Protein product: CASSADGTSRTRPDYEQYF.